Shown below are 7 T cell receptor beta chains from a single sample sequenced in a study of blood T cell repertoires in COVID-19. Assay: immunoSEQ multiplex PCR; the TCRdb copy retains only in-frame clones and omits some. The sample lists 150,000 to 200,000 clones, 86% occurring once. The sample was peripheral blood. Source of these receptors: a man in his 70s with active or convalescent COVID-19.

The chain couples TRBV5-1 to TRBJ2-5, with 10 bases lining up with TRBD1. Unmatched junction bases numbered 4, after V lost 2 bases and J lost 6 bases. In germline, CDR1 is SGHRS, CDR2 YFSETQ. CDR3 length: 14 residues. The CDR3 sequence: CASSLGTGEKTQYF. The CDR3 bases are TGCGCCAGCAGCTTAGGGACAGGGGAGAAGACCCAGTACTTC.

The chain joins TRBV7-2 to TRBJ2-5; 11 positions agree with TRBD2. J gave up 0 bases and V 3 bases, and 3 bases lay outside the gene matches. CDR3 length: 16 residues. Germline values: CDR1 SGHTA, CDR2 FQGNSA. CDR3: CASSFLGLADQETQYF. CDR3 in DNA: TGTGCCAGCAGCTTTCTGGGACTAGCGGACCAAGAGACCCAGTACTTC.

The chain combines TRBV2 with TRBJ1-5; 10 bases are shared with TRBD1. The CDR3 runs 16 residues. Germline loops: CDR1 SNHLY, CDR2 FYNNEI. V lost 5 bases to trimming and J lost 7 bases; unmatched junction nucleotides: 11. The chain's CDR3 is CASSFAGTGAGQPQHF. The CDR3 DNA sequence: TGTGCCAGCAGTTTCGCCGGGACAGGGGCTGGGCAGCCCCAGCATTTT.

This clone occurred once. The chain recombines TRBV6-5 with TRBJ2-7, with 7 nucleotides matching TRBD1. The V segment lost 6 bases and the J segment 7 bases; nucleotides outside the gene matches: 12. Germline V gene data show CDR1 as MNHEY and CDR2 as SVGAGI. This CDR3 comprises 14 residues. The CDR3 DNA is TGTGCCAGCAGCCCGGACAGGCCCCTAGAGGAGCAGTACTTC. Translating gives CASSPDRPLEEQYF.

This clone was picked up one time. This chain uses TRBV7-8 with TRBJ1-2, with D possibly TRBD1 on 5 matching bases. The CDR3 is 16 amino acids. Germline V CDR1 and CDR2: SGHVS, FQNEAQ. With 5 bases removed from V and 2 bases from J, the gap between germline ends came to 18 bases. The CDR3 region has the DNA TGTGCCAGCAGCAACCGACCGGGGGGGATAAACTATGGCTACACCTTC. Protein sequence: CASSNRPGGINYGYTF.

This clone has just a few counts. The chain recombines TRBV29-1 with TRBJ1-5, with 9 bases that match TRBD1. The germline V gene encodes CDR1 SQVTM and CDR2 ANQGSEA. V lost 5 bases, J lost 0 bases, and 5 bases stayed unmatched. This CDR3 is built from 15 residues. CDR3 nucleotides: TGCAGCGTTAGACGGGACAGGGATAGCAATCAGCCCCAGCATTTT. This gives the protein CSVRRDRDSNQPQHF.

The CDR3 coding sequence is TGCAGCGTTGAAGGGCCTTCTGAGCTGTTTTTT. Its protein product is CSVEGPSELFF. The V and J genes are TRBV29-1 and TRBJ2-2; D gene uncertain. CDR3 length: 11 amino acids. CDR1 is SQVTM and CDR2 is ANQGSEA in the germline V gene. The V gene lost 1 base and the J gene lost 11 bases, with 8 bases spanning the gap.